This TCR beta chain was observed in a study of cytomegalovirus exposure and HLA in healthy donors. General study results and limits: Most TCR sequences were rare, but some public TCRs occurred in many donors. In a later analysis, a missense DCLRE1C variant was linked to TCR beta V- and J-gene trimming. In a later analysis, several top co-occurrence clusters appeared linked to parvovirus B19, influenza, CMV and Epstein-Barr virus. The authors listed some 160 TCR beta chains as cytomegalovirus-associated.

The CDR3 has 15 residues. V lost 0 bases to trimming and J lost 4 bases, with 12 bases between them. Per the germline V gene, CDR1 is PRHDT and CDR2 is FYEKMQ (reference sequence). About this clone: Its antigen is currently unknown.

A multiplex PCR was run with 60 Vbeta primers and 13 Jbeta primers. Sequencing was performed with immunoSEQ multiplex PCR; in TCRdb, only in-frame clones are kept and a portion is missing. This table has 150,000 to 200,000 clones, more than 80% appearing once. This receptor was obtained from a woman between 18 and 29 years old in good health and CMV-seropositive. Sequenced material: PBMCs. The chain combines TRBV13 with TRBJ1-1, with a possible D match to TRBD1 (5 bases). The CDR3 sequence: CASSLGAGLFTEAFF. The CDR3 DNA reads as TGTGCCAGCAGCTTAGGTGCAGGGTTATTCACTGAAGCTTTCTTT.